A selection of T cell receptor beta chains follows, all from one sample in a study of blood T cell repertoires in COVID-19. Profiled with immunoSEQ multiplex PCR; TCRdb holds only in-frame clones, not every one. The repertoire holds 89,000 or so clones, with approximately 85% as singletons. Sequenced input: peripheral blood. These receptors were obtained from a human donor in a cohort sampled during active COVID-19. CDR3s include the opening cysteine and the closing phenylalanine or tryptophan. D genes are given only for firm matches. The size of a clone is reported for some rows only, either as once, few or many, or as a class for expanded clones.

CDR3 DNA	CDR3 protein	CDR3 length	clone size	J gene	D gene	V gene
TGCGCCAGCACCCAGGACAGGGGGGATTCACCCCTCCACTTT	CASTQDRGDSPLHF	14	.	TRBJ1-6	TRBD1	TRBV5-1
TGTGCCTGGAATAGGGACAAGAGTTCACCCCTCCACTTT	CAWNRDKSSPLHF	13	.	TRBJ1-6	.	TRBV30
TGCGCCAGCAGCTTGCAGGGTATGGCTTTCTTT	CASSLQGMAFF	11	.	TRBJ1-1	.	TRBV5-1
TGTGCCAGCAGCCGACCGGGACAGGGTATTCAGTACTTC	CASSRPGQGIQYF	13	.	TRBJ2-4	TRBD1	TRBV6-5
TGTGCCAGCAGCCCTTGGGACAGCGGTTACGAGCAGTACTTC	CASSPWDSGYEQYF	14	.	TRBJ2-7	TRBD1	TRBV4-2
TGCGCCAGCAGCCATGACAATCAGCCAGGAAACATTCAGTACTTC	CASSHDNQPGNIQYF	15	.	TRBJ2-4	.	TRBV4-3
TGTGCCAGCAGCTTAGGGAGGGCCCGCACAGATACGCAGTATTTT	CASSLGRARTDTQYF	15	.	TRBJ2-3	.	TRBV7-2
TGTGCCAGCAGCTCCCGGGGGTACGAGCAGTACTTC	CASSSRGYEQYF	12	.	TRBJ2-7	.	TRBV7-9
TGCAGCGTTCTGGGGGGTAGCACAGATACGCAGTATTTT	CSVLGGSTDTQYF	13	.	TRBJ2-3	.	TRBV29-1
TGTGCCAGCAGTTTTAGGGGGCAGACCAATCAGCCCCAGCATTTT	CASSFRGQTNQPQHF	15	once	TRBJ1-5	TRBD1	TRBV7-2
TGTGCCAGCCTGGCCCCGAACACTGAAGCTTTCTTT	CASLAPNTEAFF	12	.	TRBJ1-1	.	TRBV5-4
TGTGCCAGCATCCTTGGCGGGAGCGAGACCCAGTACTTC	CASILGGSETQYF	13	.	TRBJ2-5	TRBD2	TRBV5-8
TGTGCCAGCAGGAGGGACGAGCAGTACTTC	CASRRDEQYF	10	once	TRBJ2-7	.	TRBV25-1
TGCGCCAGCAGCCAAGATATGGGACAGGCCTTAAGCACCATATATTTT	CASSQDMGQALSTIYF	16	.	TRBJ1-3	TRBD1	TRBV4-3
TGTGCCAGCAGCTTAATCCCTAGCGGGGGGAATGAGCAGTTCTTC	CASSLIPSGGNEQFF	15	.	TRBJ2-1	TRBD2	TRBV7-2
TGTGCCAGCTCACCCCAGACAGGGCCCGGGGAGCTGTTTTTT	CASSPQTGPGELFF	14	.	TRBJ2-2	TRBD1	TRBV18
TGCGCCAGCAGCTTCTCGCTACTAGCGCAAGAGACCCAGTACTTC	CASSFSLLAQETQYF	15	.	TRBJ2-5	TRBD2	TRBV5-1
TGTGCCAGCAGTTTATTCAGAAACACTGAAGCTTTCTTT	CASSLFRNTEAFF	13	.	TRBJ1-1	.	TRBV27
TGTGCCAGCTCACATGGGACTAGCGGGACCGATACGCAGTATTTT	CASSHGTSGTDTQYF	15	.	TRBJ2-3	TRBD2	TRBV18
TGTGCCTGGACCGCGCCGTGGGAGGGCGAAGCTTTCTTT	CAWTAPWEGEAFF	13	.	TRBJ1-1	.	TRBV30
TGTGCCAGCAGCTTCGAGGAAACCCTACCCTTCAATGAGCAGTTCTTC	CASSFEETLPFNEQFF	16	.	TRBJ2-1	.	TRBV7-8
TGTGCCAGCAGCTTAGGATGGACAGGGGAAGACTATGGCTACACCTTC	CASSLGWTGEDYGYTF	16	.	TRBJ1-2	TRBD1	TRBV13
TGTGCCAGCAGTTTACGCACAGAAAATGAAAAACTGTTTTTT	CASSLRTENEKLFF	14	.	TRBJ1-4	.	TRBV28
TGTGCCAGCAGCTCGGGGGGCGGGGAGCTGTTTTTT	CASSSGGGELFF	12	.	TRBJ2-2	TRBD2	TRBV7-9
TGCGCCAGCAGCTTTCTTAGCGGGGGGGCGCAAGAGACCCAGTACTTC	CASSFLSGGAQETQYF	16	.	TRBJ2-5	TRBD2	TRBV5-1
TGTGCCATCAGTACCGCTCCTAACAATCAGCCCCAGCATTTT	CAISTAPNNQPQHF	14	few	TRBJ1-5	.	TRBV10-3
TGTGCCTGGAGCCCACCCGGGCTAGCGGGGGCCTCCGAGCAGTACTTC	CAWSPPGLAGASEQYF	16	.	TRBJ2-7	TRBD2	TRBV30
TGTGCCAGCAGCGACACAGGGGTGGGGGCTTCACCCCTCCACTTT	CASSDTGVGASPLHF	15	.	TRBJ1-6	TRBD1	TRBV5-4
TGTGCCACCAGTACGGGAGGTAATCAGCCCCAGCATTTT	CATSTGGNQPQHF	13	.	TRBJ1-5	.	TRBV24-1
TGCGCCAGCAGCCTTATTGCGGGGGACACCGGGGAGCTGTTTTTT	CASSLIAGDTGELFF	15	few	TRBJ2-2	TRBD2	TRBV4-3
TGTGCCAGCAGTGAAGGCTGGGGGGACAGTTATAATGAAAAACTGTTTTTT	CASSEGWGDSYNEKLFF	17	.	TRBJ1-4	TRBD1	TRBV2
TGTGCCAGCAATCCCGAGGGTCGCGATGAGCAGTTCTTC	CASNPEGRDEQFF	13	few	TRBJ2-1	.	TRBV5-4
TGTGCCAGCAGCCAAGACTTCGGGACTAACAATGAGCAGTTCTTC	CASSQDFGTNNEQFF	15	once	TRBJ2-1	TRBD2	TRBV7-8
TGTGCCAGCAGTTTAATACTTGGGACAGGGGGCGCTGAAGCTTTCTTT	CASSLILGTGGAEAFF	16	once	TRBJ1-1	TRBD1	TRBV28
TGTGCCAGCAGTTACGGTCAGGGTTCCACAGATACGCAGTATTTT	CASSYGQGSTDTQYF	15	.	TRBJ2-3	.	TRBV6-5
TGTGCCAGCAGCGTAAGAGGTCTCAATGAGCAGTTCTTC	CASSVRGLNEQFF	13	.	TRBJ2-1	.	TRBV9
TGTGCCAGCAGCCCACCGGGGATCGATCAGCCCCAGCATTTT	CASSPPGIDQPQHF	14	.	TRBJ1-5	.	TRBV7-8
TGCGCCAGCAGTCAATCGAGAGATACGCAGTATTTT	CASSQSRDTQYF	12	.	TRBJ2-3	.	TRBV23-1